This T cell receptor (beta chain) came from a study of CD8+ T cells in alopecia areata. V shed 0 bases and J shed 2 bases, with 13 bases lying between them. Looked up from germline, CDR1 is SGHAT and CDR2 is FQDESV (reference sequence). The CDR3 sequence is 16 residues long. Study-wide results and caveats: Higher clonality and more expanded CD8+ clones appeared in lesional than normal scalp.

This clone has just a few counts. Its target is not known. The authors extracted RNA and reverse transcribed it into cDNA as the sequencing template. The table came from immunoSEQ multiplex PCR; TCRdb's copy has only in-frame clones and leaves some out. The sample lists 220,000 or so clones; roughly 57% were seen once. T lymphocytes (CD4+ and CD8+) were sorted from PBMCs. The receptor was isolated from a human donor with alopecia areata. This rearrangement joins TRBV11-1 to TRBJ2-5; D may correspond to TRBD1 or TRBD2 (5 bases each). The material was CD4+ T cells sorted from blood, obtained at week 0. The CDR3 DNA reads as TGTGCCAGCAGCTTAGCGGGGGACGGCGGTCAAGAGACCCAGTACTTC. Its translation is CASSLAGDGGQETQYF.